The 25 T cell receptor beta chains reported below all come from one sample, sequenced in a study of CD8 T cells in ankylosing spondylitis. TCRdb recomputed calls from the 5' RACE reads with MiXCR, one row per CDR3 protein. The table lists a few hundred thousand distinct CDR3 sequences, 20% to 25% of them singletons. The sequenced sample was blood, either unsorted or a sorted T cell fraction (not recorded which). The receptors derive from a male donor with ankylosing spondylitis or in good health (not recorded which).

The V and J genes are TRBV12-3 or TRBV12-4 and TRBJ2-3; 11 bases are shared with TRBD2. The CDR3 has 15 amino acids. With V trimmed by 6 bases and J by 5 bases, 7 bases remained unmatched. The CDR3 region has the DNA TGTGCCAGCAGCCTAGCGGGGGGCTGGGAAGATACGCAGTATTTT. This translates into CASSLAGGWEDTQYF.

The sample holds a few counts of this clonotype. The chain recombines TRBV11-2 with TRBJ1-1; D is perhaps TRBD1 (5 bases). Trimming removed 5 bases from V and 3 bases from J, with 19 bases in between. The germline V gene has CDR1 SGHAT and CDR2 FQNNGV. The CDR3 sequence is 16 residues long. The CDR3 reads CASSPEGPRIDTEAFF. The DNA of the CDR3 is TGTGCCAGCAGCCCAGAGGGGCCGAGAATCGACACTGAAGCTTTCTTT. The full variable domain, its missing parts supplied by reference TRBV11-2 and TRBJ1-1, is EAGVAQSPRYKIIEKRQSVAFWCNPISGHATLYWYQQILGQGPKLLIQFQNNGVVDDSQLPKDRFSAERLKGVDSTLKIQPAKLEDSAVYLCASSPEGPRIDTEAFFGQGTRLTVV.

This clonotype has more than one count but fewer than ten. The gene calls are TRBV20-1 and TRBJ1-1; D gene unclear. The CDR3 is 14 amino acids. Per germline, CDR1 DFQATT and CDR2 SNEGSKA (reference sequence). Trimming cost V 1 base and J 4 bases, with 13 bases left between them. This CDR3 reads CSARARGMGTEAFF. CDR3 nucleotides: TGCAGTGCTAGAGCACGGGGTATGGGCACTGAAGCTTTCTTT.

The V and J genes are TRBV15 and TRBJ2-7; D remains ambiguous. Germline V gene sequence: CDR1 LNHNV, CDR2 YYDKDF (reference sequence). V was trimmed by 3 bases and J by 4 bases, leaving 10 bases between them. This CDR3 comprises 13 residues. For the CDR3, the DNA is TGTGCCACCAGCAGCCCCCTAAGGTACGAGCAGTACTTC. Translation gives CATSSPLRYEQYF.

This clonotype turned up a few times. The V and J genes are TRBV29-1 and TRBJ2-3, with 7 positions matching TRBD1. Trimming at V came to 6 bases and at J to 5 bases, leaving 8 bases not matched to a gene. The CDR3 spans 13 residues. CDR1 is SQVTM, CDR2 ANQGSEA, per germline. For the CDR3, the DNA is TGCAGCGTCCGAACAGGGGCGGAAGATACGCAGTATTTT. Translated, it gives CSVRTGAEDTQYF.

The CDR3 nucleotides are TGCAGCGTTGAAGTGTGGCACCCGGGTGGGGACGGGGAGCTGTTTTTT. This codes for CSVEVWHPGGDGELFF. V usage is TRBV29-1 and J usage is TRBJ2-2; no firm D call. In germline, CDR1 is SQVTM, CDR2 ANQGSEA. V was pared by 1 base and J by 7 bases, with 19 bases between. The CDR3 runs to 16 residues.

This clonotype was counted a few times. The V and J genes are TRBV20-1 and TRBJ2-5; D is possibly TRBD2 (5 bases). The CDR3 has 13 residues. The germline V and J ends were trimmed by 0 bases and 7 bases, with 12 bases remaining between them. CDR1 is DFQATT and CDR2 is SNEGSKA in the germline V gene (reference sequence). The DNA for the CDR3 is TGCAGTGCTAGAGAGTCGGGGAGAGGGACCCAGTACTTC. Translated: CSARESGRGTQYF.

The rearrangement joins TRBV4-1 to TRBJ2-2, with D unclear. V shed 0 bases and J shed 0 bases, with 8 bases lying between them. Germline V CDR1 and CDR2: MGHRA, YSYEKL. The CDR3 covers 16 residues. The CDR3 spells CASSQDGYPNTGELFF. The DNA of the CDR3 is TGCGCCAGCAGCCAAGATGGCTACCCGAACACCGGGGAGCTGTTTTTT.

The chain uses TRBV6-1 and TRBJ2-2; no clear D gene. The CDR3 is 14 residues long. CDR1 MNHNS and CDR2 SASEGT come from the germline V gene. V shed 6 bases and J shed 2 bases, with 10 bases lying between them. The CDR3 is CASSLFVNTGELFF. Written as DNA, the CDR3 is TGTGCCAGCAGCCTCTTCGTAAACACCGGGGAGCTGTTTTTT.

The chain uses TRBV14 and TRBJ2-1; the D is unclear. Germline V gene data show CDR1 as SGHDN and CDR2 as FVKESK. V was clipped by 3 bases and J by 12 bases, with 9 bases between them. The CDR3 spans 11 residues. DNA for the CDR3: TGTGCCAGCAGCCAGAACTTTGGGCAGTTCTTC. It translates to CASSQNFGQFF.

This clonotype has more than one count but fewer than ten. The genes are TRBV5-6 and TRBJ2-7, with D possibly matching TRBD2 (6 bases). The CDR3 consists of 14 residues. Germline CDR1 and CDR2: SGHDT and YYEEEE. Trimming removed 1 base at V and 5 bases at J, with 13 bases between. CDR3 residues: CASSLILAIHEQYF. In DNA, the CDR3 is TGTGCCAGCAGCTTGATCCTAGCGATCCACGAGCAGTACTTC.

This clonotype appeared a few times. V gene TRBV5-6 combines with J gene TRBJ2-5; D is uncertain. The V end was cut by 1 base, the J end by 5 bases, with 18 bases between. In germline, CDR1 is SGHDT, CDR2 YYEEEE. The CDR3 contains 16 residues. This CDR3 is CASSLRPRHTRETQYF. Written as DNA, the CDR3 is TGTGCCAGCAGCTTGCGTCCCCGACACACGAGGGAGACCCAGTACTTC.

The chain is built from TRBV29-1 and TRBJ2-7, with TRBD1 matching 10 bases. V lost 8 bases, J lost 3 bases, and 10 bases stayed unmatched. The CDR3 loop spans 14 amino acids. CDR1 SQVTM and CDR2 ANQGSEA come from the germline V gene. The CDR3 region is CSFMPGTGDYEQYF. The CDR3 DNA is TGCAGCTTCATGCCCGGGACAGGGGACTACGAGCAGTACTTC.

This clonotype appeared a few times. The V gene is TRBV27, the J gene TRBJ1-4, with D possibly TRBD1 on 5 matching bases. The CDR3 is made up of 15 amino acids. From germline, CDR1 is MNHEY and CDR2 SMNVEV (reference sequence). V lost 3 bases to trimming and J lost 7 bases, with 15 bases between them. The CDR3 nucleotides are TGTGCCAGCAGTTTTAGAGCAGGGTCGGTTGAAAAACTGTTTTTT. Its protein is CASSFRAGSVEKLFF.

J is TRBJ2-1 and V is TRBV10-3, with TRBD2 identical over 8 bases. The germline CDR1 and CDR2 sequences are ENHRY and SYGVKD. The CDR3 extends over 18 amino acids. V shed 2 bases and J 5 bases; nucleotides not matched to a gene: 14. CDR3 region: CAISERGGGLKLNNEQFF. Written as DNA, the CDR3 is TGTGCCATCAGTGAGCGAGGCGGGGGGCTTAAACTCAACAATGAGCAGTTCTTC.

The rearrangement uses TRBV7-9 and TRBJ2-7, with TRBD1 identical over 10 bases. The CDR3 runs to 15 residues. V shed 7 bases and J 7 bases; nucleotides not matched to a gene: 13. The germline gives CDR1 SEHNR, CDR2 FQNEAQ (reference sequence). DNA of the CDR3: TGTGCCAGCACCCTCGGGGGACAGGGGTTAGGGGAGCAGTACTTC. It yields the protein CASTLGGQGLGEQYF.

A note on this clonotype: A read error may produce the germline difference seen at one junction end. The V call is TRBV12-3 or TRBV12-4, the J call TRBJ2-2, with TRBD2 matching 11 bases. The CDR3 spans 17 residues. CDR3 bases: TGTACCAGCAGTTTAACTAGCGGGGGCCAGAACACCGGGGAGCTGTTTTTT. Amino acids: CTSSLTSGGQNTGELFF.

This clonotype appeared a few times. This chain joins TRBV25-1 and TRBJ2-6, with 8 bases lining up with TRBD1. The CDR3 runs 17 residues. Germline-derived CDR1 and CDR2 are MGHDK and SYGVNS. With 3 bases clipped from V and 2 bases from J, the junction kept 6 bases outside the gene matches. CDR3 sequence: CASSDAATGAGANVLTF. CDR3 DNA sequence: TGTGCCAGCAGTGACGCAGCGACAGGGGCTGGGGCCAACGTCCTGACTTTC.

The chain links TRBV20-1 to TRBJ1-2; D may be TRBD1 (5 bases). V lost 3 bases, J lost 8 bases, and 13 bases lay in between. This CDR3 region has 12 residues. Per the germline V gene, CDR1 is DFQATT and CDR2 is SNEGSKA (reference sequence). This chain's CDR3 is CSASDSDGGYTF. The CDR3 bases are TGCAGTGCTAGCGACAGCGACGGGGGCTACACCTTC.

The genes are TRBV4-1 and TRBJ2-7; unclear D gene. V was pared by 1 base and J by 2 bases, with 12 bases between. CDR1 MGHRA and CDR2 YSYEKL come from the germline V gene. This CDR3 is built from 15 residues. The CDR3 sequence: CASSQGVSRAYEQYF. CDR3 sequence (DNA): TGCGCCAGCAGCCAAGGGGTCTCCCGGGCCTACGAGCAGTACTTC.

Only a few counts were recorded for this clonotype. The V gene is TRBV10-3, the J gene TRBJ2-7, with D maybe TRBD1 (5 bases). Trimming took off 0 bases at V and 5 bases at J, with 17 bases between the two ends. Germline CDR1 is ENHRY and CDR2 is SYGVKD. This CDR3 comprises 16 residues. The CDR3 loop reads CAISESMGYRSDEQYF. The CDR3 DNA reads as TGTGCCATCAGTGAGTCGATGGGGTACAGGTCGGACGAGCAGTACTTC.

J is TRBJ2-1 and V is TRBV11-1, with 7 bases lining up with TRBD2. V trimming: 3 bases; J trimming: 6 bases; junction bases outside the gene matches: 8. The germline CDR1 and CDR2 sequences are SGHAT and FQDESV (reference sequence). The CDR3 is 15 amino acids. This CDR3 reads CASSFGAGPLNEQFF. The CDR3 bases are TGTGCCAGCAGCTTTGGAGCGGGGCCCCTCAATGAGCAGTTCTTC.

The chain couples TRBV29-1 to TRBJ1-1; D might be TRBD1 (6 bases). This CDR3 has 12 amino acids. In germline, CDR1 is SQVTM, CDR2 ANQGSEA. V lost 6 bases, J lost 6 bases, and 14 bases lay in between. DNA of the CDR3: TGCAGCGTACAGGGCTTCGTAGCTGAAGCTTTCTTT. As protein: CSVQGFVAEAFF.

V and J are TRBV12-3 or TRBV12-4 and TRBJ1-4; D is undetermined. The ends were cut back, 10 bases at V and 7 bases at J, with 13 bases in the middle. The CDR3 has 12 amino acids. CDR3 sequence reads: CATGPGGEKLFF. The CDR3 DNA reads TGTGCCACCGGGCCTGGAGGTGAAAAACTGTTTTTT.

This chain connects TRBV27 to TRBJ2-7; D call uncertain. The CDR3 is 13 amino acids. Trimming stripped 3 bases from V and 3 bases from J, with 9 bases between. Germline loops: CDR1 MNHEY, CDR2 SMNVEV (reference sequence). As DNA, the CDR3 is TGTGCCAGCAGTTTGAATTCAGGCTACGAGCAGTACTTC. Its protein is CASSLNSGYEQYF.